These 21 T cell receptor beta chains were all obtained from the same sample, sequenced in a study of blood T cells in healthy people across ages. With a J-beta primer mix and a sample-barcoded 5' primer, a second PCR ran about 6 to 11 cycles. A single record per CDR3 protein comes from TCRdb applying MiXCR to the 5' RACE reads. The table has fewer than 2,000,000 distinct CDR3 sequences, about 32% seen once. What was sequenced was blood. These receptors were taken from a woman in her 30s in good health.

This clonotype was counted only a few times. J is TRBJ1-5 and V is TRBV27; D not resolved. Trimming removed 7 bases at V and 5 bases at J, with 18 bases between. Germline-derived CDR1 and CDR2 are MNHEY and SMNVEV (reference sequence). The CDR3 extends over 15 amino acids. The CDR3 spells CASIRARSFYQPQHF. Written as DNA, the CDR3 is TGTGCCAGCATAAGGGCACGGTCCTTCTATCAGCCCCAGCATTTT.

The V gene is TRBV4-2, the J gene TRBJ1-6; possibly TRBD1 for D (5 bases). V was clipped by 3 bases and J by 6 bases, with 15 bases between them. In germline, CDR1 is LGHNA, CDR2 YNFKEQ. CDR3 length: 16 amino acids. The CDR3 DNA sequence: TGTGCCAGCAGCCAGTCGGGCACGGGGGTTAATTCACCCCTCCACTTT. Residues: CASSQSGTGVNSPLHF.

This clonotype was counted at least ten times. The chain couples TRBV7-9 to TRBJ2-7; D may correspond to TRBD1 or TRBD2 (5 bases each). Germline lookup yields CDR1 SEHNR and CDR2 FQNEAQ (reference sequence). There are 14 residues in the CDR3. V lost 1 base and J 6 bases, leaving 13 bases between the germline ends. The DNA for the CDR3 is TGTGCCAGCAGCTTAGACCCCACGAGGGGCGAGCAGTACTTC. Its translation is CASSLDPTRGEQYF. Filled out from reference TRBV7-9 and TRBJ2-7, the complete variable domain reads DTGVSQNPRHKITKRGQNVTFRCDPISEHNRLYWYRQTLGQGPEFLTYFQNEAQLEKSRLLSDRFSAERPKGSFSTLEIQRTEQGDSAMYLCASSLDPTRGEQYFGPGTRLTVT.

This clonotype came up a few times. V is TRBV4-1 and J is TRBJ2-1; 7 bases map to TRBD2. This CDR3 has 15 amino acids. Germline V gene lookup returns CDR1 MGHRA and CDR2 YSYEKL. Trimming at V came to 4 bases and at J to 8 bases, leaving 11 bases not matched to a gene. This CDR3 reads CASSPGPAGKYEQFF. CDR3 bases: TGCGCCAGCAGCCCGGGACCAGCGGGAAAGTATGAGCAGTTCTTC.

This sequence joins TRBV6-1 and TRBJ2-1; 9 bases are a match to TRBD2. The germline CDR1 and CDR2 sequences are MNHNS and SASEGT. The CDR3 has 15 amino acids. V was clipped by 3 bases and J by 9 bases; unmatched bases: 9. The CDR3 loop is CASSEGLAGRGEQFF. For the CDR3, the DNA is TGTGCCAGCAGTGAGGGGCTAGCGGGAAGGGGTGAGCAGTTCTTC.

Comment on this clonotype: A much larger clonotype is one base distant, so this may be a read error. This chain connects TRBV29-1 to TRBJ2-7, with 9 bases identical to TRBD1. Losses at the gene ends were 6 bases for V and 3 bases for J; bases not matched to a gene: 9. The CDR3 sequence is 14 residues long. From germline, CDR1 is SQVTM and CDR2 ANQGSEA. The CDR3 sequence is CSVILGQGCYEQYF. As DNA, the CDR3 is TGCAGCGTGATCCTGGGACAGGGCTGCTACGAGCAGTACTTC.

This clonotype showed up just a few times. This chain links TRBV20-1 with TRBJ2-7, with unresolved D. V lost 4 bases and J lost 2, with 6 bases in between. The CDR3 runs to 11 residues. CDR1 and CDR2 from the germline V gene are DFQATT and SNEGSKA (reference sequence). The chain's CDR3 is CSATEAYEQYF. As DNA, the CDR3 is TGCAGTGCTACTGAGGCCTACGAGCAGTACTTC.

The rearrangement uses TRBV7-2 and TRBJ2-7, with D possibly matching TRBD2 (6 bases). V lost 7 bases to trimming and J lost 3 bases, with 19 bases between them. The germline V gene encodes CDR1 SGHTA and CDR2 FQGNSA. CDR3 length: 15 residues. The CDR3 loop is CASNSPRERYYEQYF. CDR3 DNA sequence: TGTGCCAGCAACTCCCCACGGGAGCGCTACTACGAGCAGTACTTC.

The CDR3 loop reads CSVRAVSGEAFF. As DNA, the CDR3 is TGCAGCGTTCGGGCCGTTAGTGGTGAAGCTTTCTTT. This chain uses TRBV29-1 with TRBJ1-1, with D hard to call. Per the germline V gene, CDR1 is SQVTM and CDR2 is ANQGSEA. The germline V and J ends were trimmed by 5 bases and 7 bases, with 14 bases remaining between them. There are 12 residues in the CDR3.

For this clonotype: An end of the junction does not agree with germline; a read error may underlie this. V gene TRBV7-9 combines with J gene TRBJ2-2, with a possible D match to TRBD2 (6 bases). CDR1 and CDR2 from the germline V gene are SEHNR and FQNEAQ (reference sequence). The CDR3 covers 14 residues. The DNA for the CDR3 is TGTGCCAGCAGCCGGGACTCGAACACCGGGGAGCGGTTTTTT. This codes for CASSRDSNTGERFF.

For this clonotype: Possible read error: a much larger clone is one base away. The CDR3 nucleotides read TGCAGCGTTGAGCGGGGGGGACTCAATGAGCGGTTCTTC. Translated, it gives CSVERGGLNERFF. The rearrangement links TRBV29-1 to TRBJ2-1, with 9 nucleotides matching TRBD2. CDR1 is SQVTM and CDR2 is ANQGSEA in the germline V gene. CDR3 length equals 13 residues.

In its sample, this clonotype was seen many times. The rearrangement uses TRBV7-2 and TRBJ2-5; the D gene is possibly TRBD2 (6 bases). The CDR3 runs to 14 residues. The V end was cut by 3 bases, the J end by 5 bases, with 13 bases between. The V gene's germline CDR1 is SGHTA and CDR2 FQGNSA. The CDR3 region is CASSFRRGAETQYF. CDR3 coding DNA: TGTGCCAGCAGCTTCCGGAGGGGTGCGGAGACCCAGTACTTC.

For this clonotype: One end of the junction varies from germline; a read error may be responsible. V usage is TRBV20-1 and J usage is TRBJ1-5, with unresolved D. The CDR3 runs 15 residues. Per the germline V gene, CDR1 is DFQATT and CDR2 is SNEGSKA (reference sequence). As DNA, the CDR3 is TGCAGTGCTAGGAACCCCAGAGTAAGCAATCGGCCCCAGCATTTT. This codes for CSARNPRVSNRPQHF.

This clonotype has just a few counts. The chain carries TRBV5-1 and TRBJ2-7; 7 bases line up with TRBD1. The CDR3 spans 15 residues. Germline assignment: CDR1 SGHRS and CDR2 YFSETQ. J gave up 3 bases and V 5 bases, and 11 bases lay outside the gene matches. The CDR3 loop reads CASRPDRDSHYEQYF. The CDR3 region has the DNA TGCGCCAGCAGGCCCGACCGGGACAGCCACTACGAGCAGTACTTC.

J is TRBJ2-7 and V is TRBV9; 10 bases match TRBD1. This CDR3 contains 13 residues. Trimming removed 1 base from V and 7 bases from J; junction bases left unmatched: 2. Germline CDR1 reads SGDLS; CDR2 reads YYNGEE. CDR3 region: CASSVWTGGEQYF. CDR3 coding DNA: TGTGCCAGCAGCGTATGGACAGGGGGGGAGCAGTACTTC.

The sample holds a few counts of this clonotype. The rearrangement links TRBV20-1 to TRBJ2-7, with D maybe TRBD2 (6 bases). Trimming removed 4 bases at V and 4 bases at J, with 14 bases between. CDR1 is DFQATT and CDR2 is SNEGSKA in the germline V gene (reference sequence). The CDR3 length is 13 residues. The CDR3 reads CSAMGLKGYEQYF. The CDR3 DNA is TGCAGTGCTATGGGACTTAAGGGGTACGAGCAGTACTTC.

The genes are TRBV28 and TRBJ1-5; D not resolved. The CDR3 is 14 residues long. The ends were cut back, 6 bases at V and 6 bases at J, with 15 bases in the middle. CDR1 and CDR2 from the germline V gene are MDHEN and SYDVKM. The DNA for the CDR3 is TGTGCCAGCAGCCGGTTAGGTACGGGTCAGCCCCAGCATTTT. Translation gives CASSRLGTGQPQHF.

The chain uses TRBV6-4 and TRBJ2-5, with a weak D call TRBD2 (6 bases). The DNA end is more similar to TRBJ2-7, so the J call may be wrong. This CDR3 comprises 16 residues. CDR1 MRHNA and CDR2 SNTAGT come from the germline V gene. CDR3 protein: CASSDGPGDLAYEQYF. As DNA, the CDR3 is TGTGCCAGCAGTGACGGTCCGGGAGATTTAGCCTACGAGCAGTACTTC.

This chain links TRBV12-3 or TRBV12-4 with TRBJ1-1, with a possible D match to TRBD1 (6 bases). This CDR3 is 13 amino acids long. Between the trimmed V and J ends, which lost 7 bases and 2 bases, there was a span of 11 bases. The CDR3 nucleotides read TGTGCCAGCAACCTGGGGGCAAACACTGAAGCTTTCTTT. It translates to CASNLGANTEAFF.

The chain uses TRBV4-1 and TRBJ1-4, with no clear D. The germline V gene has CDR1 MGHRA and CDR2 YSYEKL. The V and J ends lost 0 bases and 8 bases respectively, with 4 bases between them. This CDR3 is 12 amino acids long. The CDR3 here is CASSQDWEKLFF. DNA for the CDR3: TGCGCCAGCAGCCAAGACTGGGAAAAACTGTTTTTT.

This sequence joins TRBV6-5 and TRBJ2-5; unclear D gene. The assigned J gene may be wrong: the sequence end matches TRBJ2-7 better. This CDR3 has 13 amino acids. CDR1 is MNHEY and CDR2 is SVGAGI in the germline V gene. The CDR3 loop is CASSYSPASEQYF. DNA for the CDR3: TGTGCCAGCAGTTACTCGCCAGCGAGCGAGCAGTACTTC.